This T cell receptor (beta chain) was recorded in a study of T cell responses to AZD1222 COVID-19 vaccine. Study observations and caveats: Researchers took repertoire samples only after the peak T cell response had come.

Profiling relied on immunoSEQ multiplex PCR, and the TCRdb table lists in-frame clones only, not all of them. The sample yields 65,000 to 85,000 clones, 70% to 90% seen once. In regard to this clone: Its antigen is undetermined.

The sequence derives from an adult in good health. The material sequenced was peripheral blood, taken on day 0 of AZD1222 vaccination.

CDR3 in DNA: TGTGCCAGCAGCCCCTCCGGGGGATCAGATACGCAGTATTTT. Translation: CASSPSGGSDTQYF. The chain couples TRBV6-6 to TRBJ2-3, with D possibly being TRBD2 (6 bases). The CDR3 sequence is 14 residues long. V lost 6 bases, J lost 4 bases, and 14 bases lay in between. Germline CDR1 is MNHNY and CDR2 is SVGAGI (reference sequence).